This TCR beta chain emerged from a study of blood T cell repertoires in COVID-19. This CDR3 region has 14 residues. Germline V gene lookup returns CDR1 SGDLS and CDR2 YYNGEE. V shed 1 base and J shed 2 bases, with 9 bases lying between them. TCRdb's table, derived via immunoSEQ multiplex PCR, lists solely in-frame clones and lacks some. The profile shows approximately 160,000 clones, more than 75% of them singletons. Sequenced: peripheral blood. This clonotype was sampled from a woman aged 55 to 70 with COVID-19, enrolled during active disease. The chain couples TRBV9 to TRBJ2-5; the D is unclear. CDR3 sequence reads: CASSVNTIQETQYF. In nucleotides, the CDR3 is TGTGCCAGCAGCGTAAACACTATTCAAGAGACCCAGTACTTC.